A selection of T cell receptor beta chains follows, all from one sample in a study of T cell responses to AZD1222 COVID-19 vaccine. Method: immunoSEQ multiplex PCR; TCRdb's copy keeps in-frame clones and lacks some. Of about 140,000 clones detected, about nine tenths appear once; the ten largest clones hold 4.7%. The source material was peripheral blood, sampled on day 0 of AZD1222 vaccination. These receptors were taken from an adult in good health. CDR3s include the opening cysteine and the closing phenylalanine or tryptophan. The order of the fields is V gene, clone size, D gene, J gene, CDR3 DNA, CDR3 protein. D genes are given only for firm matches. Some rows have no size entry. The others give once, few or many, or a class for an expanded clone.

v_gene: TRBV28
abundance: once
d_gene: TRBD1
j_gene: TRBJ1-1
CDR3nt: TGTGCCAGCAGTTCAGGGGGCACTGAAGCTTTCTTT
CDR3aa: CASSSGGTEAFF

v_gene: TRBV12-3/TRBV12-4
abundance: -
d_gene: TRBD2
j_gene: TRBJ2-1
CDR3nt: TGTGCCAGCACCTGGGAGGGCCTGGGTGAGCAGTTCTTC
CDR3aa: CASTWEGLGEQFF

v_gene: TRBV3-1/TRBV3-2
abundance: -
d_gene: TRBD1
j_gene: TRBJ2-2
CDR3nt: TGTGCCAGCAGCCAAGGCGACAGGGCCCCCGGGGAGCTGTTTTTT
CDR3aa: CASSQGDRAPGELFF

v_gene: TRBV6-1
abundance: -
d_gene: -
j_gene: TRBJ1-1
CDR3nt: TGTGCCAGCAGTGAAATGGCCAGAAGGGCTTTCTTT
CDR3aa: CASSEMARRAFF

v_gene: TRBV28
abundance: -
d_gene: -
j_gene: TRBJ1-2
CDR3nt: TGTGCCAGCAGTTTTGGGCTGGGTGGCTACACCTTC
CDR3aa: CASSFGLGGYTF

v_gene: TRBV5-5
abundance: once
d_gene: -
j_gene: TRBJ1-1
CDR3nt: TGTGCCAGCAGCTTGATCACCGGCGCTGAAGCTTTCTTT
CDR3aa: CASSLITGAEAFF

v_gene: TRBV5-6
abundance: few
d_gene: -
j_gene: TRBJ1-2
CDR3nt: TGTGCCAGCAGCTCAGGCGACAGCGGCCATGGCTACACCTTC
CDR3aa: CASSSGDSGHGYTF

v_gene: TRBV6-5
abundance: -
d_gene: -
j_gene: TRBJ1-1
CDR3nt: TGTGCCAGCAGTTACCCAGCGAACACTGAAGCTTTCTTT
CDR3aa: CASSYPANTEAFF

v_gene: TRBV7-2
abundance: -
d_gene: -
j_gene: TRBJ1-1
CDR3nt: TGTGCCAGCAGCCCCCCGACGGGTTTGCGAGCTTTCTTT
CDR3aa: CASSPPTGLRAFF

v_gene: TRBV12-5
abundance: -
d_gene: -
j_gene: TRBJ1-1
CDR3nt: TGTGCTAGTGGTTTGGTCCCAAGGGTCGGGAACACTGAAGCTTTCTTT
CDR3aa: CASGLVPRVGNTEAFF

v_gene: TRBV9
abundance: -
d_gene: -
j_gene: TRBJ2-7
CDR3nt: TGTGCCAGCAGCGAGGGGATCTCCTACGAGCAGTACTTC
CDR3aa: CASSEGISYEQYF

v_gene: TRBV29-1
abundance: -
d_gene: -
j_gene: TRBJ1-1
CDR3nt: TGCAGCGCGGAGAAAGTGGGGGGAAGGACTGAAGCTTTCTTT
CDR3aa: CSAEKVGGRTEAFF

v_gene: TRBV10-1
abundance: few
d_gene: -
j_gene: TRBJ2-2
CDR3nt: TGCGCCAGCAGTGAGTCGGGCGGGGCGAACACCGGGGAGCTGTTTTTT
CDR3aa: CASSESGGANTGELFF

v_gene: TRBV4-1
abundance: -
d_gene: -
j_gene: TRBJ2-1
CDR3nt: TGCGCCAGCAGCCAAGATCGGAACTGGGGCTCCTACAATGAGCAGTTCTTC
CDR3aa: CASSQDRNWGSYNEQFF

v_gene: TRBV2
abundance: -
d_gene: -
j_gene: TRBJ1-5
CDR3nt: TGTGCCAGCAGTGAGGGGGGCCCGAGGGGCAATCAGCCCCAGCATTTT
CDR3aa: CASSEGGPRGNQPQHF

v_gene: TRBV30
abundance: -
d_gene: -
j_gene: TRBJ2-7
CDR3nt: TGTGCCTGGAGTATCTACGTCGAGTTCCACGAGCAGTACTTC
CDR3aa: CAWSIYVEFHEQYF

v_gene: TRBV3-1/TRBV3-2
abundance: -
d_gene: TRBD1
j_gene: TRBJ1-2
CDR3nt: TGTGCCAGCAGCCAAGGAGGCAGGGGGCATGGCTACACCTTC
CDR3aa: CASSQGGRGHGYTF

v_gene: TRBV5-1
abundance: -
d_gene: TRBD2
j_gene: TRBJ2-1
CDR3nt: TGCGCCAGCAGCTTGGGAGTGACTAGCGGCTACAATGAGCAGTTCTTC
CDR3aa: CASSLGVTSGYNEQFF

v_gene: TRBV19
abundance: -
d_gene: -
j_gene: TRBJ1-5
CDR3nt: TGTGCCAGTAGAGTTATCGGGATTGCCGGCCAGCCCCAGCATTTT
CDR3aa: CASRVIGIAGQPQHF

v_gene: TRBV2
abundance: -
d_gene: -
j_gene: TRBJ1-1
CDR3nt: TGTGCCAGCAGCTACCCGAGTTCGAACACTGAAGCTTTCTTT
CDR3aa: CASSYPSSNTEAFF

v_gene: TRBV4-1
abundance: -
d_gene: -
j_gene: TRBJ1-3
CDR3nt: TGCGCCAGCAGCCAAGTTGATTTAGGCTGGTTGCAGTACAACACCATATATTTT
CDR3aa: CASSQVDLGWLQYNTIYF

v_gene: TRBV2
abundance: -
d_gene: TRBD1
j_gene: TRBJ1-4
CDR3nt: TGTGCCAGCATACCCGGGACAGCTACTGAAAAACTGTTTTTT
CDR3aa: CASIPGTATEKLFF

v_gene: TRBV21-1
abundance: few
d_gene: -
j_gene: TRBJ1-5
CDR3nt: TGTGCCAGCAGCATAAGACAGGGTACTGATCAGCCCCAGCATTTT
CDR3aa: CASSIRQGTDQPQHF

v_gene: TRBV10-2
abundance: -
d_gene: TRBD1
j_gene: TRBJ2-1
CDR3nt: TGCGCCAGCACAGGCCGGGACAGGGGGTTCAATGAGCAGTTCTTC
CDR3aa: CASTGRDRGFNEQFF

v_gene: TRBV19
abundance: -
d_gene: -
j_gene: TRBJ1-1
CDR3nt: TGTGCCAGTAGTATAGGTAGGGTTTTGAACACTGAAGCTTTCTTT
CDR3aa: CASSIGRVLNTEAFF

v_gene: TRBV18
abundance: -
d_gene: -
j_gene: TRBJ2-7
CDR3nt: TGTGCCAGCTCACCAAACAGAGACGAGCAGTACTTC
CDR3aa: CASSPNRDEQYF

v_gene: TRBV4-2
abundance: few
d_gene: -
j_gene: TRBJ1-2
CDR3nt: TGTGCCAGCAGCCTCGAGCGGGGGAATGGCTACACCTTC
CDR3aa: CASSLERGNGYTF

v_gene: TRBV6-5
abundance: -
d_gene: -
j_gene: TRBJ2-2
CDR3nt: TGTGCCAGCACGGCCACCGGGGAGCTGTTTTTT
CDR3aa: CASTATGELFF

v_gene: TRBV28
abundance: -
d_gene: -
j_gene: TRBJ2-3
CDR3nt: TGTGCCAGCAGTTTACCAGGCACGGGACACATAACAGATACGCAGTATTTT
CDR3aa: CASSLPGTGHITDTQYF

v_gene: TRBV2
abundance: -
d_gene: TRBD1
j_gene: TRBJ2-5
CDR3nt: TGTGCCAGCAGGACAGGGAGCAGGGGGACCCAGTACTTC
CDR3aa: CASRTGSRGTQYF

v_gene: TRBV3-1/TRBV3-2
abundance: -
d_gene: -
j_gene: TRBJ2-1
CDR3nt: TGTGCCAGCAGCCTACCCCCGGGACGGGTGCCCTACAATGAGCAGTTCTTC
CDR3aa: CASSLPPGRVPYNEQFF

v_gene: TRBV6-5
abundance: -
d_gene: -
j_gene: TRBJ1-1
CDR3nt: TGTGCCAGCAGTTCCGTATCCCCTCCTGAAGCTTTCTTT
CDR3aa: CASSSVSPPEAFF

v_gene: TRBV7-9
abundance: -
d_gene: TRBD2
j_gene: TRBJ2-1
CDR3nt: TGTGCCAGCAGCTTGCTAGCGGGGCGGTACAATGAGCAGTTCTTC
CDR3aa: CASSLLAGRYNEQFF

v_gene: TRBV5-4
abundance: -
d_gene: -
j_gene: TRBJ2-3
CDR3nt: TGTGCCAGCAGCTTGATTACAAACACAGATACGCAGTATTTT
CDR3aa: CASSLITNTDTQYF

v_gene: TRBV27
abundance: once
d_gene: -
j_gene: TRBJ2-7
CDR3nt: TGTGCCAGCAGTTTGGGACGGACCTACGAGCAGTACTTC
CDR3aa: CASSLGRTYEQYF

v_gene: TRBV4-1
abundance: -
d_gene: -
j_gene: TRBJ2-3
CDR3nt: TGCGCCAGCAGCCAAGTCAAGGGGATCACAGATACGCAGTATTTT
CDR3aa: CASSQVKGITDTQYF

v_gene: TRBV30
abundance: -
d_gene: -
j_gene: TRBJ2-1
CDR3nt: TGTGCCTGGTGGGGTTATTTCTACAATGAGCAGTTCTTC
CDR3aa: CAWWGYFYNEQFF

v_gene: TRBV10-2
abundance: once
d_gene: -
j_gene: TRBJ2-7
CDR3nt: TGCGCCAGCAACGTCGGACCCAACTACGAGCAGTACTTC
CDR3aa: CASNVGPNYEQYF

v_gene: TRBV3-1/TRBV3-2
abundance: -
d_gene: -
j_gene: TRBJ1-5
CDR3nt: TGTGCCAGCAGCCAGAGGTTAGTTGATCAGCCCCAGCATTTT
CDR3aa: CASSQRLVDQPQHF

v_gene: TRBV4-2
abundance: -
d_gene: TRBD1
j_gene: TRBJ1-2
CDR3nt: TGTGCCAGCAGCCAAGTCACAGGGGAATTCCATGGCTACACCTTC
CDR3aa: CASSQVTGEFHGYTF

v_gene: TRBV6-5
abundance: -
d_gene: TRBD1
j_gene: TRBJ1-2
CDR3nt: TGTGCCAGCAGTTGGGCTGAACAGGGGGGGGAAGGCTACACCTTC
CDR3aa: CASSWAEQGGEGYTF

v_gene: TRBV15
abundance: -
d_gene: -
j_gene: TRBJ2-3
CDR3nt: TGTGCCACCAGCAGAGAAAGGACAGCAGATACGCAGTATTTT
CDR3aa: CATSRERTADTQYF

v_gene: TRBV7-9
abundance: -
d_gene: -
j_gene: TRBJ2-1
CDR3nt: TGTGCCAGCAGCCCGTTGGCGGGACCACTTGTTTACAATGAGCAGTTCTTC
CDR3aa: CASSPLAGPLVYNEQFF

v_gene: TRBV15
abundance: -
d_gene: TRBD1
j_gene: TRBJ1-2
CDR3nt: TGTGCCACCAGCAGGGACCTAGGACAGGGAGGTCGTGGCTACACCTTC
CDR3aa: CATSRDLGQGGRGYTF

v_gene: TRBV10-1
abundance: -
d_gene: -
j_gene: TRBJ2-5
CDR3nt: TGCGCCAGCAGTGAGGATCGGAACCCAAGCAGGGAGACCCAGTACTTC
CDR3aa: CASSEDRNPSRETQYF

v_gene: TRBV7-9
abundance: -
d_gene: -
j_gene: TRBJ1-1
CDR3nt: TGTGCCAGCTGGGGAGAGAACACTGAAGCTTTCTTT
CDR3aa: CASWGENTEAFF

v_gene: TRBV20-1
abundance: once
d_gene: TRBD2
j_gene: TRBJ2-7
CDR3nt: TGCAGTGCTAGTAGCCTAGCGGGGTCCTACGAGCAGTACTTC
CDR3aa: CSASSLAGSYEQYF

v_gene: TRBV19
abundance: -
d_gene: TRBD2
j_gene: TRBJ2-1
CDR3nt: TGTGCCAGTAGTATAGGCGCGGGAGGCCCCCTCAATGAGCAGTTCTTC
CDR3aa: CASSIGAGGPLNEQFF

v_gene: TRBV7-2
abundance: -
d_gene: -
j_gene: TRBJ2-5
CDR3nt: TGTGCCAGCAGCCAGCGACGGGGAGAGACCCAGTACTTC
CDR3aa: CASSQRRGETQYF

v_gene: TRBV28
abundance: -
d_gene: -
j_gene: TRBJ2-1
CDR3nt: TGTGCCAGCAGTTTTACATCTTATGAGCAGTTCTTC
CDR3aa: CASSFTSYEQFF